This note documents a single T cell receptor beta chain sequence. Trimming left V 6 bases short and J 8 bases short, with 10 bases between. Germline V CDR1 and CDR2: DFQATT, SNEGSKA (reference sequence). There are 11 residues in the CDR3. The sample comes from a study of blood T cell repertoires in COVID-19. Authors' data handling: Reference gene primer amplification in the assay estimated nucleated cell counts. Some clones are missing from TCRdb's copy, which holds only in-frame ones; the method was immunoSEQ multiplex PCR. V and J calls and clone size are as listed in that table; D and trimming were resolved from the DNA. The sample lists 90,000 to 100,000 clones; under 85% were seen once.

The chain recombines TRBV20-1 with TRBJ1-4; TRBD1 is a possible D gene (6 bases). The material sequenced was peripheral blood. This receptor was obtained from a man between 65 and 79 years old with acute or convalescent COVID-19. The CDR3 reads CSAGQWEKLFF. The CDR3 DNA follows: TGCAGTGCCGGACAGTGGGAAAAACTGTTTTTT.